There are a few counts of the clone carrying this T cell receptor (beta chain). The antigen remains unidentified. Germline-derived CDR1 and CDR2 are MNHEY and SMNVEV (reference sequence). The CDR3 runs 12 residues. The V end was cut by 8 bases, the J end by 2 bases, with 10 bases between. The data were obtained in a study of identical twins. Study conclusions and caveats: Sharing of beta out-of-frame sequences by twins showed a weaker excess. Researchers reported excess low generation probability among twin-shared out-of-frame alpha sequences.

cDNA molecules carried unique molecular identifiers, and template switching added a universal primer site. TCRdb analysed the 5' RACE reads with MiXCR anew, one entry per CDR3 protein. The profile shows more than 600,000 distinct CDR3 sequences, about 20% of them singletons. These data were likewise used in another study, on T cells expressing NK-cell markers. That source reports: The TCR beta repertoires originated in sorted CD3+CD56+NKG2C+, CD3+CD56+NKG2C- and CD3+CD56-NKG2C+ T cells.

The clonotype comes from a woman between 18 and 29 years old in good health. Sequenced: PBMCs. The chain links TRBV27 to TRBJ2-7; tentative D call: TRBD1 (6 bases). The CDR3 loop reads CASGGRPYEQYF. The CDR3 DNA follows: TGTGCCAGCGGGGGCCGACCCTACGAGCAGTACTTC.